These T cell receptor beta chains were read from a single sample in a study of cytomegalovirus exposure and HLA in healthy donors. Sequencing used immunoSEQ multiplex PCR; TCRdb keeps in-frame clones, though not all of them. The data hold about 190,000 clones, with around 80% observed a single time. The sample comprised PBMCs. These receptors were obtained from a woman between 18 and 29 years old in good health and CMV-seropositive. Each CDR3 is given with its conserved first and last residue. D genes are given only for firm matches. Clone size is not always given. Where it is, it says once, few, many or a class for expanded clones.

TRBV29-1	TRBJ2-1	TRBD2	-	TGCAGCGTTAGAGAGCGGGGTAACTCCTACAATGAGCAGTTCTTC	CSVRERGNSYNEQFF
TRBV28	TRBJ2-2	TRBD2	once	TGTGCCAGCGGGACTAGCGACACCGGGGAGCTGTTTTTT	CASGTSDTGELFF
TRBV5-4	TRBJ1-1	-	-	TGTGCCAGCAGCATATCAACAGGGTTGGAAACTGAAGCTTTCTTT	CASSISTGLETEAFF
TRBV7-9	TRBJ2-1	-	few	TGTGCCAGCAGATTAGGGGGGGATCGGCACAATGAGCAGTTCTTC	CASRLGGDRHNEQFF
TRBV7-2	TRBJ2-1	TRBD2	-	TGTGCCAGCAGTCGGGGGGTAGGGCCCTACAATGAGCAGTTCTTC	CASSRGVGPYNEQFF
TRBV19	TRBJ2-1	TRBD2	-	TGTGCCAGTAGTATGGGGAGCGGGGGACACTACAATGAGCAGTTCTTC	CASSMGSGGHYNEQFF
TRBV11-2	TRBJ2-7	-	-	TGTGCCAGCAGCTTAGAACGAGACACCTACTACGAGCAGTACTTC	CASSLERDTYYEQYF
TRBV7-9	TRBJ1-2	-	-	TGTGCCAGCAGCTTAGGTCCAGGGCCCTATGGCTACACCTTC	CASSLGPGPYGYTF
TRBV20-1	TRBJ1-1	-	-	TGCAGTGCTAGAGAGGGGCGAGAAGCTTTCTTT	CSAREGREAFF
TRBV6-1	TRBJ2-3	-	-	TGTGCCAGCAGGACCCAGGGTAGGGGCACAGATACGCAGTATTTT	CASRTQGRGTDTQYF